This TCR beta chain emerged from a study of radiation and T cells in renal cell carcinoma. Per the germline V gene, CDR1 is SGHTA and CDR2 is FQGTGA. Trimming removed 5 bases at V and 4 bases at J, with 9 bases between. The CDR3 is 12 amino acids. Some clones are missing from TCRdb's copy, which holds only in-frame ones; the method was immunoSEQ multiplex PCR. The table has roughly 82,000 clones, about 89% seen once; the top ten hold 5% to 7.5%. Noted time point: blood 4 weeks post-SBRT, at nephrectomy. The treatment was: 15 Gy SBRT to primary tumor, nephrectomy 4 weeks later. The TCR sequence derives from an older woman with renal cell carcinoma. V is TRBV7-3 and J is TRBJ2-7; D remains unclear. The sample was blood, taken from a patient whose treatment included radiotherapy and nephrectomy. This chain's CDR3 is CASSRTDYEQYF. In DNA, the CDR3 is TGTGCCAGCAGCAGAACGGATTACGAGCAGTACTTC. Full variable domain (remainder filled in from reference TRBV7-3 and TRBJ2-7): GAGVSQTPSNKVTEKGKYVELRCDPISGHTALYWYRQSLGQGPEFLIYFQGTGAADDSGLPNDRFFAVRPEGSVSTLKIQRTERGDSAVYLCASSRTDYEQYFGPGTRLTVT.